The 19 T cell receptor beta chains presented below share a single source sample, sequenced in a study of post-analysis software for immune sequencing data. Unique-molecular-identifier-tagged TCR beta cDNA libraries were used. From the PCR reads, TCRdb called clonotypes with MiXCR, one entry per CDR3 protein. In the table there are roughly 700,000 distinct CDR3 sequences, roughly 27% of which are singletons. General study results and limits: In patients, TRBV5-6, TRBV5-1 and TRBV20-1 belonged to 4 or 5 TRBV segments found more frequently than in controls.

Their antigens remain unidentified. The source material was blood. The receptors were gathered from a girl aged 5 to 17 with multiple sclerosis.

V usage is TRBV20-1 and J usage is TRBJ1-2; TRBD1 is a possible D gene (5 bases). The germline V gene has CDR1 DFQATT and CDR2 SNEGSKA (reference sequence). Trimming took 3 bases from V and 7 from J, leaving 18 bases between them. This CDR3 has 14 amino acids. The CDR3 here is CSASRQQSGGGYTF. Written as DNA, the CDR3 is TGCAGTGCTAGCAGACAGCAGAGTGGGGGTGGCTACACCTTC.

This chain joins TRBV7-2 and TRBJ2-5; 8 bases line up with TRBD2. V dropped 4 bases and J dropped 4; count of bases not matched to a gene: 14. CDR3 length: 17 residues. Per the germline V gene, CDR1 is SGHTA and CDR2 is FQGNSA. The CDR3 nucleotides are TGTGCCAGCAGCTCGTCGGTGAGCGGGAGAACGGCAGAGACCCAGTACTTC. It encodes CASSSSVSGRTAETQYF.

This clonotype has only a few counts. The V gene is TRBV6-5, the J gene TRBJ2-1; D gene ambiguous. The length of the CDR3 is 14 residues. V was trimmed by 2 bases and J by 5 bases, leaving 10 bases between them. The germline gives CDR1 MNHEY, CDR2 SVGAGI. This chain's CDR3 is CASSYRVQDNEQFF. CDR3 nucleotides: TGTGCCAGCAGTTACCGCGTTCAGGACAATGAGCAGTTCTTC.

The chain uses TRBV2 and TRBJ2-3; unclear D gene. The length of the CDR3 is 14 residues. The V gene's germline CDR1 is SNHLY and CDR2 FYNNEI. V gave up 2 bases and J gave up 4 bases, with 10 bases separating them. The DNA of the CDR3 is TGTGCCAGCAGTGAATCGTTTGGGCCAGATACGCAGTATTTT. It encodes CASSESFGPDTQYF.

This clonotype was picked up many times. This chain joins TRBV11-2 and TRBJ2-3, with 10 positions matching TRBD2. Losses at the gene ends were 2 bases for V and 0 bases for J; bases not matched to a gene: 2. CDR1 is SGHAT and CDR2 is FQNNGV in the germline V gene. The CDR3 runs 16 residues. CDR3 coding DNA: TGTGCCAGCAGCTTACTAGCGGGAGTTAGCACAGATACGCAGTATTTT. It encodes CASSLLAGVSTDTQYF.

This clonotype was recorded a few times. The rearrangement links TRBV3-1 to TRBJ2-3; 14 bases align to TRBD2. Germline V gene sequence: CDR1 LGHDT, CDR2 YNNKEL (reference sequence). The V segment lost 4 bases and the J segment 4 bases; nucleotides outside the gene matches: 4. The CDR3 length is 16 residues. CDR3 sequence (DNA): TGTGCCAGCAGCCGACAGACTAGCGGGAGGGCAGATACGCAGTATTTT. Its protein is CASSRQTSGRADTQYF.

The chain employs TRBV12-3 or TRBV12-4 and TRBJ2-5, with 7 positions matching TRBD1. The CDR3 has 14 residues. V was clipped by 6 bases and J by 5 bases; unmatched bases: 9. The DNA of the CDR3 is TGTGCCAGCAGGCCTGACAGGGTTTGGGAGACCCAGTACTTC. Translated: CASRPDRVWETQYF.

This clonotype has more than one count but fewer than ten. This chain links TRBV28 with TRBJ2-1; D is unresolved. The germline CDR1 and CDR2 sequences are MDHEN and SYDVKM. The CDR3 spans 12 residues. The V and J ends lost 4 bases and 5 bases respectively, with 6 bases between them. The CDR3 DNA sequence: TGTGCCAGCAGTTATGGGGACAATGAGCAGTTCTTC. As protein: CASSYGDNEQFF.

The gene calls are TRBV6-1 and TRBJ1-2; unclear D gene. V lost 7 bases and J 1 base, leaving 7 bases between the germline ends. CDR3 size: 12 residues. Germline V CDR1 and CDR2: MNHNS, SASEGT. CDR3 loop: CASKANNYGYTF. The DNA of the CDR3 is TGTGCCAGCAAGGCTAATAACTATGGCTACACCTTC.

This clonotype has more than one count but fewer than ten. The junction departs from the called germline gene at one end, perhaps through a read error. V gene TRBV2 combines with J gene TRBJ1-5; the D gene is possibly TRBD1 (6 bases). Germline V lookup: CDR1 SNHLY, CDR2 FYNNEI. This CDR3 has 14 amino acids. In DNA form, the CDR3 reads TGTGCCAGCAGGGAAGGGGGTAGTTATCAGCCCCAGCATTTT. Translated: CASREGGSYQPQHF.

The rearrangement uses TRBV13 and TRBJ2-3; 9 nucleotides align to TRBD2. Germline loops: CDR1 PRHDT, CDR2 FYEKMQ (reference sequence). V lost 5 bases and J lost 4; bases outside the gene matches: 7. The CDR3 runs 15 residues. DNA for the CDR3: TGTGCCAGCAGCAGGGCTAGCGGGATCCCAGATACGCAGTATTTT. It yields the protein CASSRASGIPDTQYF.

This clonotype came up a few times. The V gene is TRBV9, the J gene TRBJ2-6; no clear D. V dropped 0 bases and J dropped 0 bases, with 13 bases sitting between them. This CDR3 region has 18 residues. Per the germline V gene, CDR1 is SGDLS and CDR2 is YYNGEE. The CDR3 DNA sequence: TGTGCCAGCAGCGTAGATGTCACGCTCTTCTCTGGGGCCAACGTCCTGACTTTC. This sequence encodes CASSVDVTLFSGANVLTF.

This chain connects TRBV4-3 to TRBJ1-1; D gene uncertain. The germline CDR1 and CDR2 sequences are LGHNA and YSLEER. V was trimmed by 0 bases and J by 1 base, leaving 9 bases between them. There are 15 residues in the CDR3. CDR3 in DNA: TGCGCCAGCAGCCAAGAGTTCCAGAGGAACACTGAAGCTTTCTTT. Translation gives CASSQEFQRNTEAFF.

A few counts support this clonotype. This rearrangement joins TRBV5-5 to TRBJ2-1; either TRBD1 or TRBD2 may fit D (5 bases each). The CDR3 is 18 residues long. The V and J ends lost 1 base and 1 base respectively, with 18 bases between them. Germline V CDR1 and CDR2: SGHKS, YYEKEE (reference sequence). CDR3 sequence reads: CASSLSSIGGPSYNEQFF. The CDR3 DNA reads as TGTGCCAGCAGCTTGTCGTCGATTGGGGGACCTTCCTACAATGAGCAGTTCTTC.

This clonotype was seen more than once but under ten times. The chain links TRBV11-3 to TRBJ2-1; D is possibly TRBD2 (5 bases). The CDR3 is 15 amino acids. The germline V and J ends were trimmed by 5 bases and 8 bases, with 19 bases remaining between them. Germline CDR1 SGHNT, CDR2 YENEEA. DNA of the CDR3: TGTGCCAGCAGCCCCCGGACTGCCGCTGGGGATGAGCAGTTCTTC. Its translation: CASSPRTAAGDEQFF.

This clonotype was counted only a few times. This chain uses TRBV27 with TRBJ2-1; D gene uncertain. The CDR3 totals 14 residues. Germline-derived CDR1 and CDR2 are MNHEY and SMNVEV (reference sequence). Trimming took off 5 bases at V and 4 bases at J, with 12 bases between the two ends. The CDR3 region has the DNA TGTGCCAGCAGTCCTCGCGCTAATTACAATGAGCAGTTCTTC. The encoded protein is CASSPRANYNEQFF.

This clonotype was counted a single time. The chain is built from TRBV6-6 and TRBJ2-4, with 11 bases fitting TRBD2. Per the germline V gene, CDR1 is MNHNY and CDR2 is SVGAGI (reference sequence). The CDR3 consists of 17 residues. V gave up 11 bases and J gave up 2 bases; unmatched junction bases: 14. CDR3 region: CACTLAGGLDTKNIQYF. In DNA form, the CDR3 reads TGTGCCTGCACTCTAGCGGGAGGTCTGGATACCAAAAACATTCAGTACTTC.

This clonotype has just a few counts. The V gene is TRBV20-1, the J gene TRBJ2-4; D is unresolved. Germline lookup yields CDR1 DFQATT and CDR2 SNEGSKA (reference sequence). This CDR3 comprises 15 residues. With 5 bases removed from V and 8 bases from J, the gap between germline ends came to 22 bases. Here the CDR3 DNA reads TGCAGTGCTCGACGAGAGTTCCGTCCATTCCACATTCAGTACTTC. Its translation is CSARREFRPFHIQYF.

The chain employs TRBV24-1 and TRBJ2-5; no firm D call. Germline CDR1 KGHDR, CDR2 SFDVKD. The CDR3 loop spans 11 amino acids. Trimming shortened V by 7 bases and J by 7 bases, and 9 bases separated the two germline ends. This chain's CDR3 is CATRRPRTQYF. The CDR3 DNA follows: TGTGCCACCAGGAGACCCCGGACCCAGTACTTC.